The clone carrying this T cell receptor beta chain has a handful of counts. TCR beta CDR3 region amplification was performed from RNA transcripts. TCR CDR3 underwent first-round RT-PCR with the HTBI primer set. TCRdb ran MiXCR on the multiplex PCR reads and lists one entry per CDR3 protein. The sample holds around 350,000 distinct CDR3 sequences, 19% seen once. These data belong to a study of T cells in Graves' hyperthyroidism and ophthalmopathy. The CDR3 totals 13 residues. Deletions cut 6 bases from V and 7 bases from J, with 15 bases between. This TCR was sampled from a woman aged 18-29 years with Graves' hyperthyroidism. The genes are TRBV12-3 or TRBV12-4 and TRBJ1-1; D unresolved. The sample taken for sequencing was blood. CDR3 nucleotides: TGTGCCAGCAGCCTTCCCTTAGCATATGAAGCTTTCTTT. Translated, it gives CASSLPLAYEAFF.